This TCR beta chain was obtained from a study of blood T cell repertoires in COVID-19. About the study: Acute-phase and convalescent COVID-19 samples originated in the United States, Italy and Spain. T cells, B-cell-depleted T cells, or PBMCs provided the cDNA or gDNA that served as material.

In the study's own analysis: Scientists estimated how many nucleated cells there were by amplifying reference gene primers. Only in-frame clones appear in the TCRdb table, and some are missing; sequencing was by immunoSEQ multiplex PCR. From that table come the V and J calls and clone size; the DNA was used to work out D and trimming. The sample shows approximately 80,000 clones, around 90% of them seen only once. J was trimmed by 5 bases and V by 3 bases; bases with no gene match: 9. Germline CDR1 LNHDA, CDR2 SQIVND (reference sequence). This CDR3 has 15 amino acids. This receptor was taken from a human donor in a cohort sampled during active COVID-19. Sequencing was carried out using peripheral blood. The rearrangement uses TRBV19 and TRBJ1-2; 7 nucleotides match TRBD1. CDR3: CASSIQGGSRYGYTF. In DNA, the CDR3 is TGTGCCAGTAGTATTCAGGGGGGTTCGAGGTATGGCTACACCTTC.